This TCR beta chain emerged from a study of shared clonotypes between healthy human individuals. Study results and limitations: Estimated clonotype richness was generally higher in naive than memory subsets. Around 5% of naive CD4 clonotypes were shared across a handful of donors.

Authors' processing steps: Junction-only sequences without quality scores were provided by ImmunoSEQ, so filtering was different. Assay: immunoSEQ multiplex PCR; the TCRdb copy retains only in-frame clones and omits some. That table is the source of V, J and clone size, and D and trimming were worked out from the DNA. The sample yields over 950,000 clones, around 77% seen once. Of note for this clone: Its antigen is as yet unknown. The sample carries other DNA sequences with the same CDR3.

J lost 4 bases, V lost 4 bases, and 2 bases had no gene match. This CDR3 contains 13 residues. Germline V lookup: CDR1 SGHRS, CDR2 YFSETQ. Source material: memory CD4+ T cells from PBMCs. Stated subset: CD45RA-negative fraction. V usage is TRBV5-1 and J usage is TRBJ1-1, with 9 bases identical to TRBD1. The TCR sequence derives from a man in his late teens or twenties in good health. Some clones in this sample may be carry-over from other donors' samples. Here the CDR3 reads CASSLTGGTEAFF. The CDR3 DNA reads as TGCGCCAGCAGCCTGACAGGGGGCACTGAAGCTTTCTTT.